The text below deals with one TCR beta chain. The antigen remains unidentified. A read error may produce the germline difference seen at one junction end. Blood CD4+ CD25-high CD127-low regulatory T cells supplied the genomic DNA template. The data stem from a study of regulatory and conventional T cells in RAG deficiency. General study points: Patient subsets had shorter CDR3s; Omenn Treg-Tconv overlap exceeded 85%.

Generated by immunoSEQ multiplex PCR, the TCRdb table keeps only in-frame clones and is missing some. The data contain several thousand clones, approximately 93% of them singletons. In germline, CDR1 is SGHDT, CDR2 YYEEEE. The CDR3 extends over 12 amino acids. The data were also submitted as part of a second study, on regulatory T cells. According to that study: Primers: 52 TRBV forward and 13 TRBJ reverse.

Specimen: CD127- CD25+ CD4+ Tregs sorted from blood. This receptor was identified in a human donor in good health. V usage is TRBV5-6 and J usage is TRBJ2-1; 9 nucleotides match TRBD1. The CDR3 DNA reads TGTGCCAGCAGCCAAGCCCGGGACAGGGTCGTCTTC. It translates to CASSQARDRVVF.